This T cell receptor beta chain was obtained from a study of control samples from healthy donors and cancer patients. Assay used: immunoSEQ multiplex PCR; TCRdb lists only in-frame clones, some missing. Here the sample spans 95,000 to 150,000 clones, roughly 89% being singletons. The TCR comes from a man under 40 in good health. What was sequenced was blood.

For the CDR3, the DNA is TGTGCCAGCAATAACAGGTTCCAAGAGACCCAGTACTTC. This sequence encodes CASNNRFQETQYF. The V call is TRBV6-5, the J call TRBJ2-5; maybe TRBD1 (5 bases). This CDR3 spans 13 amino acids. Germline V CDR1 and CDR2: MNHEY, SVGAGI. V lost 7 bases and J lost 1, with 10 bases in between.